The clone carrying this T cell receptor beta chain was seen a few times. Its target is unknown. The data originate from a study of T-cell memory formation after mild COVID-19. Study-level findings and limits: CD4+ contracting clones were mainly CM and EM; CD8+ ones, EMRA. Clones that contracted from day 15 to 85 were balanced CD4/CD8, while later expanders leaned CD4+.

The germline V and J ends were trimmed by 0 bases and 7 bases, with 8 bases remaining between them. CDR3 length: 12 residues. Germline CDR1 SGHRS, CDR2 YFSETQ. TCRdb reprocessed the 5' RACE reads with MiXCR, giving one entry per CDR3 protein. The data show hundreds of thousands of distinct CDR3 sequences, approximately 29% seen once. This chain connects TRBV5-1 to TRBJ2-7; no definite D call. The receptor was derived from an adult woman who had mild COVID-19 (a few samples of this study predate the infection). Cell type and time point are not known. The sample consisted of PBMCs or a T cell subset sorted from them (not recorded which). CDR3 coding DNA: TGCGCCAGCAGCTTGGGAACTCGGGAGCAGTACTTC. It yields the protein CASSLGTREQYF.